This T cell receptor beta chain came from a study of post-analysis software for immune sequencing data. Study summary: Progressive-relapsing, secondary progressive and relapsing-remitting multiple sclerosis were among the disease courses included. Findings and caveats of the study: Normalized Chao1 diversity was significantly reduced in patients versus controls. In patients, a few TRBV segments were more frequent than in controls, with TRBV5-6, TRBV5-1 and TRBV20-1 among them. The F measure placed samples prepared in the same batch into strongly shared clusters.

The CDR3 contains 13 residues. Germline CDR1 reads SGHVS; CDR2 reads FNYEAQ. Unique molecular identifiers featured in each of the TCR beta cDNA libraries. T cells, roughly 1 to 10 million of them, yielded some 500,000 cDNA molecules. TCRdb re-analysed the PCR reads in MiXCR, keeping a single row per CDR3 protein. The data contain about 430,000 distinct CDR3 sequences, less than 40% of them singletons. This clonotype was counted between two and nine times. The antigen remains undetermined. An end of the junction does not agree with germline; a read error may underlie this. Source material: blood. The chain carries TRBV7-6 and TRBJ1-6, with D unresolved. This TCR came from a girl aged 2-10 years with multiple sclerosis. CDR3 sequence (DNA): TGTGCCAGCAGCTTAGGGGAGGATTCACCCCCCCACTTT. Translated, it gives CASSLGEDSPPHF.